A single sample gave rise to the 14 T cell receptor beta chains below, sequenced in a study of cytomegalovirus exposure and HLA in healthy donors. In the PCR, 60 Vbeta and 13 Jbeta primers were used. The assay was immunoSEQ multiplex PCR, and TCRdb's table has in-frame clones only and misses some. The table has hundreds of thousands of clones, roughly 89% seen once. Sequenced sample: PBMCs. The receptors originated from a woman under 30 in good health and CMV-seronegative.

This clone was recorded once. This chain joins TRBV2 and TRBJ1-4; TRBD1 matches 7 bases. Losses at the gene ends were 4 bases for V and 4 bases for J; bases not matched to a gene: 9. The germline V gene encodes CDR1 SNHLY and CDR2 FYNNEI. The CDR3 sequence is 16 residues long. CDR3 nucleotide sequence: TGTGCCAGCAGTGGGGCCAGGGGGAGAGTTAATGAAAAACTGTTTTTT. It encodes CASSGARGRVNEKLFF.

CDR3 DNA: TGTGCCAGCAGCCCAAGCCCTAGTAGGATGGCCGGGGAGCTGTTTTTT. It codes for CASSPSPSRMAGELFF. The V gene is TRBV9, the J gene TRBJ2-2, with D unclear. Trimming took off 4 bases at V and 6 bases at J, with 19 bases between the two ends. Germline V gene sequence: CDR1 SGDLS, CDR2 YYNGEE. The CDR3 spans 16 residues.

This clone was detected only a few times. The chain links TRBV25-1 to TRBJ2-1; D gene ambiguous. CDR1 and CDR2 from the germline V gene are MGHDK and SYGVNS. The CDR3 sequence is 14 residues long. Trimming took 0 bases from V and 6 from J, leaving 9 bases between them. CDR3 bases: TGTGCCAGCAGTGAATATCCCACGGGCAATGAGCAGTTCTTC. Translated, it gives CASSEYPTGNEQFF.

This sequence joins TRBV28 and TRBJ2-7, with D perhaps matching TRBD2 (5 bases). Germline V gives CDR1 MDHEN, CDR2 SYDVKM. The CDR3 contains 14 residues. The V and J ends lost 7 bases and 9 bases respectively, with 22 bases between them. CDR3 protein: CASTLIGMSALQYF. CDR3 sequence (DNA): TGTGCCAGCACCTTAATCGGGATGTCCGCGTTGCAGTACTTC.

This clone was found a few times. The chain is built from TRBV6-5 and TRBJ1-1, with TRBD1 matching 7 bases. The CDR3 loop spans 15 amino acids. Germline values: CDR1 MNHEY, CDR2 SVGAGI. Trimming at V came to 2 bases and at J to 4 bases, leaving 7 bases not matched to a gene. This CDR3 is CASSYSVTGTTEAFF. The CDR3 nucleotides are TGTGCCAGCAGTTACAGTGTGACAGGGACCACTGAAGCTTTCTTT.

The CDR3 DNA sequence: TGTGCCAGCATCCCGACTAGCGGGGACCAAGAGACCCAGTACTTC. Translated: CASIPTSGDQETQYF. The chain couples TRBV2 to TRBJ2-5, with 11 bases lining up with TRBD2. The CDR3 has 15 amino acids. Germline CDR1 is SNHLY and CDR2 is FYNNEI. With 7 bases clipped from V and 0 bases from J, the junction kept 4 bases outside the gene matches.

This sequence joins TRBV6-6 and TRBJ2-7, with 9 positions matching TRBD1. This CDR3 has 16 amino acids. V dropped 2 bases and J dropped 4; count of bases not matched to a gene: 9. The germline gives CDR1 MNHNY, CDR2 SVGAGI (reference sequence). The CDR3 loop reads CASSYGGQGYAYEQYF. The CDR3 bases are TGTGCCAGCAGTTACGGGGGACAGGGATACGCTTACGAGCAGTACTTC.

The V and J genes are TRBV11-3 and TRBJ2-1, with 10 bases matching TRBD2. From germline, CDR1 is SGHNT and CDR2 YENEEA. This CDR3 spans 18 amino acids. J gave up 3 bases and V 2 bases, and 10 bases lay outside the gene matches. This chain's CDR3 is CASSLNSGGPRLYNEQFF. The CDR3 DNA is TGTGCCAGCAGCTTAAATAGCGGGGGGCCGAGACTCTACAATGAGCAGTTCTTC.

The chain carries TRBV7-2 and TRBJ2-3, with 9 bases identical to TRBD1. The junction had 9 bases not matched to a gene; V was cut back by 6 bases and J by 5 bases. Germline CDR1 is SGHTA and CDR2 is FQGNSA. The CDR3 consists of 15 residues. CDR3 protein: CASRWTGVGGDTQYF. DNA of the CDR3: TGTGCCAGCAGGTGGACAGGGGTCGGTGGAGATACGCAGTATTTT.

Concerning this clone: In the same sample, other DNA sequences code for this CDR3. The DNA for the CDR3 is TGTGCCAGCAGTTCGTTCTACGAGCAGTACTTC. Protein product: CASSSFYEQYF. The chain carries TRBV6-5 and TRBJ2-7; no reliable D call. The length of the CDR3 is 11 residues. V dropped 4 bases and J dropped 3 bases, with 4 bases sitting between them. Looked up from germline, CDR1 is MNHEY and CDR2 is SVGAGI.

This clone is a singleton in its sample. V gene TRBV27 combines with J gene TRBJ1-2; D uncertain. The CDR3 runs 15 residues. CDR1 and CDR2 from the germline V gene are MNHEY and SMNVEV (reference sequence). Between the trimmed V and J ends, which lost 5 bases and 2 bases, there was a span of 15 bases. The CDR3 nucleotides are TGTGCCAGCAGTGCCTTCTCACAGTCCAACTATGGCTACACCTTC. Translation gives CASSAFSQSNYGYTF.

The chain is built from TRBV5-6 and TRBJ1-4; D is ambiguous. The CDR3 is 15 residues long. Germline CDR1 reads SGHDT; CDR2 reads YYEEEE. V was clipped by 4 bases and J by 7 bases, with 17 bases between them. The CDR3 coding sequence is TGTGCCAGCAGCACGGGCACGGGGTTTGGTGAAAAACTGTTTTTT. Its protein is CASSTGTGFGEKLFF.

This clone was counted between two and nine times. The genes are TRBV7-3 and TRBJ1-1, with TRBD1 matching 8 bases. CDR1 and CDR2 (germline): SGHTA, FQGTGA. This CDR3 has 15 residues. Trimming took 5 bases from V and 4 from J; bases not matched to a gene: 9. CDR3 bases: TGTGCCAGCAGCGAAGTGGCAGGGGGCTCCACTGAAGCTTTCTTT. As protein: CASSEVAGGSTEAFF.

The gene calls are TRBV9 and TRBJ1-1; 12 nucleotides match TRBD1. Germline CDR1 reads SGDLS; CDR2 reads YYNGEE. The junction had 4 bases not matched to a gene; V was cut back by 3 bases and J by 1 base. The CDR3 spans 16 residues. CDR3 sequence (DNA): TGTGCCAGCAGCGGGGGGACAGGGGGCAAGAACACTGAAGCTTTCTTT. Residues: CASSGGTGGKNTEAFF.